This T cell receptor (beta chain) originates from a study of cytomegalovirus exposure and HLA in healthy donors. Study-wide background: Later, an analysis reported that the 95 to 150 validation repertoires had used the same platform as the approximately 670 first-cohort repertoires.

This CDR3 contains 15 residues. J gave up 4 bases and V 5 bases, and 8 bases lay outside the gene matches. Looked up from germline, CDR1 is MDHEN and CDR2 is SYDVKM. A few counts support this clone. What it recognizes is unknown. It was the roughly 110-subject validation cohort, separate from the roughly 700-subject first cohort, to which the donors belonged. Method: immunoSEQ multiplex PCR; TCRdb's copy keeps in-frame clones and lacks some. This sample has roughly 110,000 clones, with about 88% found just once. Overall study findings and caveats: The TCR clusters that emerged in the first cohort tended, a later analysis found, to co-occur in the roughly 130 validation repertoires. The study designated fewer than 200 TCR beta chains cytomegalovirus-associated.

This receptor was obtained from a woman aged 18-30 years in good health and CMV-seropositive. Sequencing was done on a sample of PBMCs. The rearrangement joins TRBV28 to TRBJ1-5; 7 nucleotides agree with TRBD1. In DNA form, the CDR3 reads TGTGCCAGCAGTCCCACAGGGGCCGGGAATCAGCCCCAGCATTTT. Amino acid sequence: CASSPTGAGNQPQHF.